This is a list of T cell receptor beta chains from one sample in a study of regulatory T cells in long-lasting Graves disease. Each CDR3 protein is one row after TCRdb ran MiXCR on the multiplex PCR reads. This table has 420,000 or so distinct CDR3 sequences, less than 20% appearing once. These data also formed part of another study, on T cells in Graves' hyperthyroidism and ophthalmopathy.

The material was peripheral blood mononuclear cells (PBMCs), obtained at new diagnosis, from a patient treated with antithyroid drugs. These receptors were taken from a woman aged 18-29 years with Graves disease. CDR3s include the opening cysteine and the closing phenylalanine or tryptophan. Each record gives: V gene, J gene, clone size, D gene, CDR3 DNA, CDR3 protein. D genes are given only for firm matches. Clone size is given for some rows only: seen once, a few or many times, or a class if the clone is expanded.

>TRBV3-1|TRBJ1-1|few|NA
TGTGCCAGCAGCCAAGATGGTTTCGTGGATGGGAGGACTGAAGCTTTCTTT
CASSQDGFVDGRTEAFF
>TRBV2|TRBJ2-3|many|NA
TGTGCCAGCACCAAGGGGTTTGCAGGCACAGATACGCAGTATTTT
CASTKGFAGTDTQYF
>TRBV19|TRBJ1-1|NA|TRBD1
TGTGCCAGCCTCGGGACAGGGAACACTGAAGCTTTCTTT
CASLGTGNTEAFF
>TRBV7-3|TRBJ2-3|NA|NA
TGTGCCAGCAGCTCTCAGATAGGCACAGATACGCAGTATTTT
CASSSQIGTDTQYF
>TRBV2|TRBJ1-2|NA|TRBD1
TGTGCCAGCACCCACCGGGGGGACAGGGGATATGGCTACACCTTC
CASTHRGDRGYGYTF
>TRBV29-1|TRBJ2-5|NA|TRBD1
TGCAGCGTTGTGGGACAGGGGGGCGGGACCCAGTACTTC
CSVVGQGGGTQYF
>TRBV28|TRBJ1-6|NA|NA
TGTGCCAGCAGCCTCCGCGCCGCAAATTCACCCCTCCACTTT
CASSLRAANSPLHF
>TRBV29-1|TRBJ2-5|many|TRBD2
TGCAGCGTGTGGGATGGGAGCGGGAGGGTCCAAGAGACCCAGTACTTC
CSVWDGSGRVQETQYF
>TRBV6-1|TRBJ2-1|few|TRBD2
TGTGCCCAGTGGGCTAGCGGGAGTATAGGGAATGAGCAGTTCTTC
CAQWASGSIGNEQFF
>TRBV15|TRBJ1-3|few|NA
TGTGCCACCAGCAGTGACTCTGGAAACACCATATATTTT
CATSSDSGNTIYF
>TRBV3-1|TRBJ1-4|many|NA
TGTGCCAGCAGCCAAGTTCTGGGACCAACAACTAATGAAAAACTGTTTTTT
CASSQVLGPTTNEKLFF
>TRBV6-5|TRBJ1-4|many|TRBD1
TGTGCCAGCAGTTACAGAGGACAGGGGGCGCGAGAAAAACTGTTTTTT
CASSYRGQGAREKLFF
>TRBV7-2|TRBJ1-1|few|NA
TGTGCCAGCAGCTTCTACGGGACACCGAACACTGAAGCTTTCTTT
CASSFYGTPNTEAFF
>TRBV7-6|TRBJ2-1|many|TRBD2
TGTGCCAGCAGCTTATGGGCTAGCGGGAGTGGTAATGAGCAGTTCTTC
CASSLWASGSGNEQFF
>TRBV6-5|TRBJ2-1|many|NA
TGTGCCAGCAGTTACTCTCCGGGTGGAGAGCAGTTCTTC
CASSYSPGGEQFF
>TRBV7-2|TRBJ2-1|few|NA
TGTGCCAGCAGCCCTGGGGGGTACTACAATGAGCAGTTCTTC
CASSPGGYYNEQFF
>TRBV10-3|TRBJ2-7|NA|NA
TGTGCCGTTACTAGGGAGACACCGGCCTACGAGCAGTACTTC
CAVTRETPAYEQYF
>TRBV12-3/TRBV12-4|TRBJ2-2|few|TRBD2
TGTGCCAGCAGTTCGGGCGGGAGCTTTGTCGGGGAGCTGTTTTTT
CASSSGGSFVGELFF
>TRBV28|TRBJ2-1|many|NA
TGTGCCAGCAGTTCAGACAGGATGAATACCTACAATGAGCAGTTCTTC
CASSSDRMNTYNEQFF
>TRBV7-9|TRBJ1-4|few|NA
TGTGCCAGCAGCCCAGGGAATGAAAAACTGTTTTTT
CASSPGNEKLFF
>TRBV28|TRBJ1-2|many|TRBD1
TGTGCCAGCCTGAGTTTGGACAGGGGCTATGGCTACACCTTC
CASLSLDRGYGYTF
>TRBV19|TRBJ2-1|NA|NA
TGTGCCAGTTTGGGGTACAATGAGCAGTTCTTC
CASLGYNEQFF
>TRBV30|TRBJ1-2|few|NA
TGTGCCTGGGGTCCCGGAAGATACGTTGGCTACACCTTC
CAWGPGRYVGYTF
>TRBV6-2/TRBV6-3|TRBJ2-1|NA|TRBD2
TGTGCCAGCAGTTGGACCGGGACTAGCGGGAGCTCCTACAATGAGCAGTTCTTC
CASSWTGTSGSSYNEQFF
>TRBV5-6|TRBJ2-7|NA|TRBD1
TGTGCCAGCACTACAGGGGTCGTGGGAGAGCAGTACTTC
CASTTGVVGEQYF
>TRBV7-9|TRBJ2-1|few|TRBD2
TGTGCCAGCAGCTTAGTAGCTCTAGCGGGAGCTGAGCAGTTCTTC
CASSLVALAGAEQFF
>TRBV10-3|TRBJ2-7|NA|TRBD2
TGTGCCATCAGCGGCGGGAGGGGCGAGGAGCAGTACTTC
CAISGGRGEEQYF
>TRBV4-1|TRBJ2-1|NA|NA
TGCGCCAGCAGCTCTCCATCGGGCGGATACAATGAGCAGTTCTTC
CASSSPSGGYNEQFF
>TRBV3-1|TRBJ1-5|many|NA
TGTGCCAGCAGCCAAGCGACAGGTCCCGGGCAGCCCCAGCATTTT
CASSQATGPGQPQHF
>TRBV4-2|TRBJ2-1|NA|TRBD2
TGTGCCAGCAGCTTGGCCCTAGCGGGGGTCAACAATGAGCAGTTCTTC
CASSLALAGVNNEQFF
>TRBV12-3/TRBV12-4|TRBJ2-1|many|TRBD2
TGTGCCAGCATGGGGGGGTTTTATTACAATGAGCAGTTCTTC
CASMGGFYYNEQFF
>TRBV12-3/TRBV12-4|TRBJ2-1|many|TRBD2
TGTGCCAGCAGACTAAGCGGGGCCCGCAATGAGCAGTTCTTC
CASRLSGARNEQFF
>TRBV7-3|TRBJ2-1|many|NA
TGTGCCAGCAGCTTCGGTGGCTGGAATGAGCAGTTCTTC
CASSFGGWNEQFF